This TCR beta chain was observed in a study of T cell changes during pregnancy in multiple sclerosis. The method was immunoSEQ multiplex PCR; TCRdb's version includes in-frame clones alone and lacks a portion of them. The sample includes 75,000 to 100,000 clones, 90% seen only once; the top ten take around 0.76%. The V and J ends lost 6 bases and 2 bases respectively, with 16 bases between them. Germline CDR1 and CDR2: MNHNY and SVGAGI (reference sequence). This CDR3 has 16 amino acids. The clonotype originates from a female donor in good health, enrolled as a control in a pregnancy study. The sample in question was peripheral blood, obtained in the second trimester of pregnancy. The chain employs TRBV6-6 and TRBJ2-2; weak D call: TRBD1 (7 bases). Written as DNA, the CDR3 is TGTGCCAGCAGCCCTCGACAGGGAGGAAACACCGGGGAGCTGTTTTTT. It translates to CASSPRQGGNTGELFF.